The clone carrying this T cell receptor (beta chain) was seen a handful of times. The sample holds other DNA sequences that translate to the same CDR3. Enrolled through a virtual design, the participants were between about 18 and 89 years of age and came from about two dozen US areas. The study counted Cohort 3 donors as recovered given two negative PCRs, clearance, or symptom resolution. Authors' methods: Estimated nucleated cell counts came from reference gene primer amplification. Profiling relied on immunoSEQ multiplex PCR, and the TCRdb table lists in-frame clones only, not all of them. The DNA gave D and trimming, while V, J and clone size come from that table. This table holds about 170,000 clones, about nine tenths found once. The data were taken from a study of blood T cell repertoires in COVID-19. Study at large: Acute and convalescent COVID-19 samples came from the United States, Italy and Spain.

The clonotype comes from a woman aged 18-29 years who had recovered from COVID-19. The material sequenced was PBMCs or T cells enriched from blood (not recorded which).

CDR3 region: CASSPPGQGSNQPQHF. The CDR3 DNA sequence: TGTGCCAGCAGTCCGCCGGGACAGGGAAGCAATCAGCCCCAGCATTTT. The V and J genes are TRBV28 and TRBJ1-5; 9 positions match TRBD1. This CDR3 region has 16 residues. J gave up 1 base and V 5 bases, and 6 bases lay outside the gene matches. The germline V gene has CDR1 MDHEN and CDR2 SYDVKM.